The clone carrying this TCR beta chain was detected only a few times. Its antigen remains unknown. The sample is drawn from a study of identical twins. Findings and limits, study-wide: Shared out-of-frame alpha sequences (those common to twins) showed excess low generation probability. Memory repertoires lacked the insertion deficit that abundant cord blood beta clonotypes showed.

Template switching created a universal primer site, and the cDNA included unique molecular identifiers. TCRdb reanalysed the 5' RACE reads using MiXCR and keeps one entry per CDR3 protein. The table shows 350,000 to 450,000 distinct CDR3 sequences, with 18% occurring only once. J lost 5 bases, V lost 5 bases, and 5 bases had no gene match. The CDR3 consists of 13 residues. Source material: naive T cells sorted from blood. The chain links TRBV12-3 or TRBV12-4 to TRBJ2-5, with 7 bases that match TRBD1. The TCR sequence derives from a man in his fifties or sixties in good health. CDR3 bases: TGTGCCAGCAGTCGGGACAGATGGGAGACCCAGTACTTC. Translated, it gives CASSRDRWETQYF.